In this sample, the clone carrying this TCR beta chain turned up many times. Its antigen remains unknown. TCRdb reanalysed the multiplex PCR reads using MiXCR and keeps one entry per CDR3 protein. The profile shows about 180,000 distinct CDR3 sequences, 33% of them singletons. Germline V gene sequence: CDR1 SGHTA, CDR2 FQGNSA. V shed 7 bases and J 8 bases; nucleotides not matched to a gene: 7. The CDR3 runs to 14 residues. This sample was included in a study of breast tumors, draining lymph nodes, adjacent tissues. Study findings and constraints: Compared with lymph nodes, tumors were less diverse; compared with nontumor tissue, more. Data only fit, rather than demonstrated, lymph node origin of most tumor T cells. The data were judged consistent with most tumor T cells coming from lymph node and expanding in tumor. Luminal-like breast cancer showed significantly higher tumor–nontumor repertoire similarity than basal-like.

Axillary draining lymph nodes of breast cancer patients supplied the node samples. V gene TRBV7-2 combines with J gene TRBJ2-1; 11 bases are shared with TRBD1. This receptor was obtained from a female donor with breast cancer. Some clones in this sample may be carry-over from other donors' samples. The source material was axillary lymph node tissue. CDR3 bases: TGTGCCAGCACCCAGGACAGGGGGCCCGATGAGCAGTTCTTC. Translated, it gives CASTQDRGPDEQFF.